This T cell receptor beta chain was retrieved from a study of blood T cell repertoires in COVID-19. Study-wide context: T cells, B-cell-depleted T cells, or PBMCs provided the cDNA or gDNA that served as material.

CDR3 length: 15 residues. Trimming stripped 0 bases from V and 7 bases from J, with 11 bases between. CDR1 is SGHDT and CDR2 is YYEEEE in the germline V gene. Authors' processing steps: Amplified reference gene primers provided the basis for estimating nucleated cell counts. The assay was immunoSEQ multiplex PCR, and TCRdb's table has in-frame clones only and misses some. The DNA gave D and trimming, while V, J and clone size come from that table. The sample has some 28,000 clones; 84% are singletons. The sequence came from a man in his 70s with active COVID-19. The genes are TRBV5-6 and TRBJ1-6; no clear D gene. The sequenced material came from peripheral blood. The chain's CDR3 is CASSLEAGWNSPLHF. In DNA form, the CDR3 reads TGTGCCAGCAGCTTGGAGGCGGGGTGGAATTCACCCCTCCACTTT.